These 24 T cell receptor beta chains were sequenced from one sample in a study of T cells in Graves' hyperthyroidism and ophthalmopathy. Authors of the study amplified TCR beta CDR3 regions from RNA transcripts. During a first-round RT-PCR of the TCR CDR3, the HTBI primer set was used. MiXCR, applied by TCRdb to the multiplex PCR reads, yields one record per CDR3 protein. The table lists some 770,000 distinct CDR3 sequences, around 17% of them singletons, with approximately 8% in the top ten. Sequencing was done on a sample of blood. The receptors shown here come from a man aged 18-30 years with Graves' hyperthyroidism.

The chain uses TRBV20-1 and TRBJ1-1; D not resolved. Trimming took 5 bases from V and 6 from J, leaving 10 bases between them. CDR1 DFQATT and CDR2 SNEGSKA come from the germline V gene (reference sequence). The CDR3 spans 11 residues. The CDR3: CSALGWSEAFF. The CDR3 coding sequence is TGCAGTGCTTTAGGGTGGTCTGAAGCTTTCTTT.

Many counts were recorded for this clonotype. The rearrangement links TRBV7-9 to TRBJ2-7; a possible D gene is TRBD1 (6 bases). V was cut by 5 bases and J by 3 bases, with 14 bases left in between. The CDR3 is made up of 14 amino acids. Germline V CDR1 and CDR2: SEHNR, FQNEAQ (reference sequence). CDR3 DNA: TGTGCCAGCAGCCCCGTCGGACAGATCTACGAGCAGTACTTC. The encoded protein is CASSPVGQIYEQYF.

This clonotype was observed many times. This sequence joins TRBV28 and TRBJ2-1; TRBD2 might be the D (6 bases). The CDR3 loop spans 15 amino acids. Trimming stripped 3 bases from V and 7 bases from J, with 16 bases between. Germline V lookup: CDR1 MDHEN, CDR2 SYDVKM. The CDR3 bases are TGTGCCAGCAGTTTGCGGGATTATCTAGGGAATGAGCAGTTCTTC. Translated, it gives CASSLRDYLGNEQFF.

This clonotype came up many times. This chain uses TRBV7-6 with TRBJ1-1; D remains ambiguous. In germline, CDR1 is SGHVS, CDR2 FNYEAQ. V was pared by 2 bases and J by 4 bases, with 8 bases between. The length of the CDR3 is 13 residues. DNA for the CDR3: TGTGCCAGCAGCTTATTTTACCGCACTGAAGCTTTCTTT. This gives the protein CASSLFYRTEAFF. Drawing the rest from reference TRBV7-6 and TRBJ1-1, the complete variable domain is GAGVSQSPRYKVTKRGQDVALRCDPISGHVSLYWYRQALGQGPEFLTYFNYEAQQDKSGLPNDRFSAERPEGSISTLTIQRTEQRDSAMYRCASSLFYRTEAFFGQGTRLTVV.

This CDR3 reads CASSVSPDNEQFF. The CDR3 DNA sequence: TGTGCCAGCAGCGTATCCCCGGACAATGAGCAGTTCTTC. This chain connects TRBV9 to TRBJ2-1; D is uncertain. The V gene lost 1 base and the J gene lost 5 bases, with 7 bases spanning the gap. The V gene's germline CDR1 is SGDLS and CDR2 YYNGEE. The CDR3 contains 13 residues.

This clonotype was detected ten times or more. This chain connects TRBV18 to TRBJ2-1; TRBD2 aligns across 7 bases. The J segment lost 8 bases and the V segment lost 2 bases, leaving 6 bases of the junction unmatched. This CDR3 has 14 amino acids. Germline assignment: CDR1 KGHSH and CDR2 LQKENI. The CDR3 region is CASSPEGGFHEQFF. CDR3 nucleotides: TGTGCCAGCTCACCAGAGGGAGGGTTCCATGAGCAGTTCTTC.

The DNA for the CDR3 is TGTGCCAGCAGCTTAGTAGAGGCGGAATCTGGGGCCAACGTCCTGACTTTC. Translation gives CASSLVEAESGANVLTF. The chain links TRBV7-9 to TRBJ2-6; no clear D gene. Germline V gives CDR1 SEHNR, CDR2 FQNEAQ (reference sequence). The germline V and J ends were trimmed by 1 base and 1 base, with 11 bases remaining between them. The CDR3 sequence is 17 residues long.

The CDR3 protein is CASSPGTAAYNEQFF. The CDR3 DNA sequence: TGTGCCAGCAGCCCGGGGACAGCCGCTTACAATGAGCAGTTCTTC. The chain recombines TRBV7-9 with TRBJ2-1; 7 nucleotides align to TRBD1. The CDR3 sequence is 15 residues long. Germline V CDR1 and CDR2: SEHNR, FQNEAQ (reference sequence). Losses at the gene ends were 5 bases for V and 4 bases for J; bases not matched to a gene: 8.

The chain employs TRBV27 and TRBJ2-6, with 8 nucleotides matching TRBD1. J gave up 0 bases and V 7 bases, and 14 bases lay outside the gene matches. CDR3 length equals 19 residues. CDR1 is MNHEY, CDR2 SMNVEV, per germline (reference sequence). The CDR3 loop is CASTWALGQASSGANVLTF. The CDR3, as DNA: TGTGCCAGCACCTGGGCGTTGGGACAGGCGAGCTCTGGGGCCAACGTCCTGACTTTC.

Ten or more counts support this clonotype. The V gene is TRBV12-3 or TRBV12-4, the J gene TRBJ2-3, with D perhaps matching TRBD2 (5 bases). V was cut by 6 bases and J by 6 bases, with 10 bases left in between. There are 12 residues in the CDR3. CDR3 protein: CASRRAGDTQYF. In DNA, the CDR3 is TGTGCCAGCAGGCGGGCCGGGGATACGCAGTATTTT.

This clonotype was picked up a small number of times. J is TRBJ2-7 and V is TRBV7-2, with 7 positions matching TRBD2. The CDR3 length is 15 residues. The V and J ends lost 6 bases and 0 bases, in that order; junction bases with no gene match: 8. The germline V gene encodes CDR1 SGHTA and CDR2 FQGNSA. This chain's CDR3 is CASRERWEGSYEQYF. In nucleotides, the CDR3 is TGTGCCAGCAGAGAAAGGTGGGAGGGCTCCTACGAGCAGTACTTC.

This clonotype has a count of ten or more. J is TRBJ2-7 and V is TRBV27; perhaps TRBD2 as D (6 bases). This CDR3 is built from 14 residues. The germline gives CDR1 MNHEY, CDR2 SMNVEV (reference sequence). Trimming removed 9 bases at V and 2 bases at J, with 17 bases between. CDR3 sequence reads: CASLDRDFPYEQYF. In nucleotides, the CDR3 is TGTGCCAGTCTCGACCGGGACTTCCCCTACGAGCAGTACTTC.

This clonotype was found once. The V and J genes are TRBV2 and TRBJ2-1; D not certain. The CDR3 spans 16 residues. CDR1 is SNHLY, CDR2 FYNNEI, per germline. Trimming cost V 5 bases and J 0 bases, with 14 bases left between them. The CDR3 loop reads CASSTKDRYSYNEQFF. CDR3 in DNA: TGTGCCAGCAGTACTAAGGACCGTTACTCCTACAATGAGCAGTTCTTC.

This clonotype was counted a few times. For the CDR3, the DNA is TGTGCCAGCAGTTTGACAGGGTTCGGAAACACCATATATTTT. This translates into CASSLTGFGNTIYF. The rearrangement links TRBV28 to TRBJ1-3, with 7 bases lining up with TRBD1. The CDR3 is 14 amino acids. Unmatched junction bases numbered 3, after V lost 3 bases and J lost 4 bases. Germline V CDR1 and CDR2: MDHEN, SYDVKM.

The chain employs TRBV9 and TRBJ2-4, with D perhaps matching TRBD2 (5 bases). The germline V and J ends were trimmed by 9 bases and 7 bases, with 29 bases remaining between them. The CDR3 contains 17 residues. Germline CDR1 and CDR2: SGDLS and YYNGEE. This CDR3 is CATSCPTRATPGNIQYF. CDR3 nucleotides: TGTGCCACCTCCTGCCCAACCCGAGCGACCCCGGGGAACATTCAGTACTTC.

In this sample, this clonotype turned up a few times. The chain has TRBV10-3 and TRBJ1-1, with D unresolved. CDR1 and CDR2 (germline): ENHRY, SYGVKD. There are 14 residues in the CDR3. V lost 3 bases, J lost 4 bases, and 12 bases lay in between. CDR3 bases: TGTGCCATCAGTGACGGGCTCCTGGGCACTGAAGCTTTCTTT. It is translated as CAISDGLLGTEAFF.

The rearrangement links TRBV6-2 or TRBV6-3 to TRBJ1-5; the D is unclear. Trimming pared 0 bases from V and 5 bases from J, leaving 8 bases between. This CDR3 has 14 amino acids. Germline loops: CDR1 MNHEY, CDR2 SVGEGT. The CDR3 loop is CASSYSHVDQPQHF. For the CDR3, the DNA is TGTGCCAGCAGTTACTCACACGTAGATCAGCCCCAGCATTTT.

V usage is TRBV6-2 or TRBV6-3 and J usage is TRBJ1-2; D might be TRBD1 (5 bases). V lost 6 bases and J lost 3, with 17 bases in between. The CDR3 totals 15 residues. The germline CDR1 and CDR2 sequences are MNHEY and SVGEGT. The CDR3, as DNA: TGTGCCAGCAGACCACAGGACCTGGGTTACTATGGCTACACCTTC. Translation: CASRPQDLGYYGYTF.

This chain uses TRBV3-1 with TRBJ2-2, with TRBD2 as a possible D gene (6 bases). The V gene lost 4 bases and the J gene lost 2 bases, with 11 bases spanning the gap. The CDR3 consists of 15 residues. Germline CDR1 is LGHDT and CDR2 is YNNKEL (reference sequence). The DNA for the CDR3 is TGTGCCAGCAGCCCGGGACTTTTAAACACCGGGGAGCTGTTTTTT. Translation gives CASSPGLLNTGELFF.

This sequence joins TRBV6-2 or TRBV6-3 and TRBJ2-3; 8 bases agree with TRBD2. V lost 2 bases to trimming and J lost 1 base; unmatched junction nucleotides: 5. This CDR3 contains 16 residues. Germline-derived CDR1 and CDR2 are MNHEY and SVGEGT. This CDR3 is CASSYPLGLGTDTQYF. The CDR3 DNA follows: TGTGCCAGCAGTTACCCACTGGGACTAGGCACAGATACGCAGTATTTT.

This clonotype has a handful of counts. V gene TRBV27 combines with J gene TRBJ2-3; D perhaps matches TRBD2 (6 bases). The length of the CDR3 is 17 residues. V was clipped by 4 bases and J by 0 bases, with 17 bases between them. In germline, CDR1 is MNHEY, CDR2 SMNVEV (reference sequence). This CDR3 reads CASSYKISGKSTDTQYF. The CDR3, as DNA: TGTGCCAGCAGTTATAAGATTAGCGGAAAGAGCACAGATACGCAGTATTTT.

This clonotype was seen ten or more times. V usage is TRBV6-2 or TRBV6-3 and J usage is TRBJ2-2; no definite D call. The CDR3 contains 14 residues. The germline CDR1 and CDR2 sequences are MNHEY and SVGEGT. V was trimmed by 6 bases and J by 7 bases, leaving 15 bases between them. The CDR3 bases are TGTGCCAGCAGCCACCCAGCCGTTGGCGGGGAGCTGTTTTTT. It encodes CASSHPAVGGELFF.

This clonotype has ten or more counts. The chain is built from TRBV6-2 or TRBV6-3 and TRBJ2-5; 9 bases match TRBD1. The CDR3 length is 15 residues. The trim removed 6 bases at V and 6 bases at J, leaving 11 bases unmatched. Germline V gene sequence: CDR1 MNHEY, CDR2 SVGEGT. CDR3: CASRTDRGKMKTQYF. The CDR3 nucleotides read TGTGCCAGCAGAACTGACAGGGGGAAGATGAAGACCCAGTACTTC.

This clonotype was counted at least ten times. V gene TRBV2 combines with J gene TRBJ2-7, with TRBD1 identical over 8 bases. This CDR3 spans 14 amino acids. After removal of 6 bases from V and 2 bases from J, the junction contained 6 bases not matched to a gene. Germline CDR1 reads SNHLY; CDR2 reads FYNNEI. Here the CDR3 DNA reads TGTGCCAGCAGGACTGGACAGGGAACCTACGAGCAGTACTTC. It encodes CASRTGQGTYEQYF.